These 16 T cell receptor beta chains were sequenced from one sample in a study of cytomegalovirus exposure and HLA in healthy donors. In the PCR, 60 Vbeta and 13 Jbeta primers were used. Clones were read by immunoSEQ multiplex PCR, and TCRdb kept only the in-frame ones, dropping some. This sample's table reports 60,000 to 75,000 clones. The sequencing input was PBMCs. The source is a female donor in good health and CMV-seropositive.

V gene TRBV19 combines with J gene TRBJ2-5; D not resolved. V lost 7 bases and J 1 base, leaving 10 bases between the germline ends. The germline V gene has CDR1 LNHDA and CDR2 SQIVND (reference sequence). The CDR3 sequence is 13 residues long. The CDR3 here is CASTDRFQETQYF. DNA for the CDR3: TGTGCCAGTACCGATCGGTTCCAAGAGACCCAGTACTTC.

The chain carries TRBV5-1 and TRBJ2-7; TRBD1 aligns across 7 bases. Germline values: CDR1 SGHRS, CDR2 YFSETQ. The CDR3 loop spans 14 amino acids. The J segment lost 2 bases and the V segment lost 4 bases, leaving 6 bases of the junction unmatched. The CDR3 loop reads CASSLGQDPYEQYF. In nucleotides, the CDR3 is TGCGCCAGCAGCCTCGGACAGGACCCCTACGAGCAGTACTTC. The full variable domain, completed using reference TRBV5-1 and TRBJ2-7, is KAGVTQTPRYLIKTRGQQVTLSCSPISGHRSVSWYQQTPGQGLQFLFEYFSETQRNKGNFPGRFSGRQFSNSRSEMNVSTLELGDSALYLCASSLGQDPYEQYFGPGTRLTVT.

As concerns this clone: A junction end diverges from the germline sequence, so it may reflect a read error. This chain connects TRBV6-5 to TRBJ1-2; 8 bases match TRBD1. Germline CDR1 reads MNHEY; CDR2 reads SVGAGI. The CDR3 is 14 amino acids. CDR3 sequence reads: CASSPGQGGYGHTF. For the CDR3, the DNA is TGTGCCAGCAGTCCTGGACAGGGCGGGTATGGCCACACCTTC.

J is TRBJ1-2 and V is TRBV18; 7 bases map to TRBD1. The germline CDR1 and CDR2 sequences are KGHSH and LQKENI. The CDR3 is 13 amino acids. With 0 bases clipped from V and 6 bases from J, the junction kept 1 base outside the gene matches. The CDR3 spells CASSPPGGNGYTF. In nucleotides, the CDR3 is TGTGCCAGCTCACCACCAGGGGGCAATGGCTACACCTTC.

The chain links TRBV2 to TRBJ2-3; tentatively, D is TRBD1 (6 bases). The V end lost 8 bases, the J end lost 2 bases, and 17 bases lay between the germline ends. CDR1 is SNHLY and CDR2 is FYNNEI in the germline V gene. CDR3 length equals 15 residues. Here the CDR3 DNA reads TGTGCCAGCGTTAGGGGGTCCCGGGACACAGATACGCAGTATTTT. Translating it yields CASVRGSRDTDTQYF.

The chain has TRBV13 and TRBJ2-2; TRBD1 matches at 9 bases. CDR1 and CDR2 (germline): PRHDT, FYEKMQ (reference sequence). The length of the CDR3 is 16 residues. With 5 bases clipped from V and 0 bases from J, the junction kept 4 bases outside the gene matches. CDR3 region: CASSLRDRANTGELFF. For the CDR3, the DNA is TGTGCCAGCAGCCTAAGGGACAGGGCGAACACCGGGGAGCTGTTTTTT.

The chain has TRBV27 and TRBJ2-2; the match to TRBD2 covers 7 bases. CDR3 length: 13 amino acids. Germline CDR1 reads MNHEY; CDR2 reads SMNVEV (reference sequence). The V segment lost 6 bases and the J segment 6 bases; nucleotides outside the gene matches: 4. The CDR3 region is CASSQTSPGELFF. CDR3 bases: TGTGCCAGCAGCCAGACTAGCCCCGGGGAGCTGTTTTTT.

The chain couples TRBV19 to TRBJ2-7; D unresolved. Germline CDR1 and CDR2: LNHDA and SQIVND (reference sequence). V lost 3 bases and J 7 bases, leaving 13 bases between the germline ends. CDR3 length: 13 residues. For the CDR3, the DNA is TGTGCCAGTAGTATGGCCGACGAGAGGGAGCAGTACTTC. Translated: CASSMADEREQYF.

This chain joins TRBV5-1 and TRBJ1-1; tentatively, D is TRBD1 (6 bases). The CDR3 runs to 14 residues. CDR1 is SGHRS, CDR2 YFSETQ, per germline. V was clipped by 5 bases and J by 4 bases, with 15 bases between them. CDR3 DNA sequence: TGCGCCAGCAGGCTCACAGGGATTGCCACTGAAGCTTTCTTT. Encoded protein: CASRLTGIATEAFF.

This rearrangement joins TRBV10-1 to TRBJ2-2; D is perhaps TRBD1 (6 bases). Germline V gene sequence: CDR1 WNHNN, CDR2 SYGVQD (reference sequence). V was trimmed by 10 bases and J by 11 bases, leaving 23 bases between them. The CDR3 is made up of 14 amino acids. The CDR3 sequence: CATRPRRGKRELFF. The DNA of the CDR3 is TGCGCCACCAGACCCCGCAGGGGAAAGCGAGAGCTGTTTTTT.

The chain recombines TRBV18 with TRBJ1-4; D not resolved. The CDR3 length is 13 residues. V gave up 0 bases and J gave up 4 bases, with 3 bases separating them. Per the germline V gene, CDR1 is KGHSH and CDR2 is LQKENI. The CDR3 here is CASSPPNNEKLFF. DNA of the CDR3: TGTGCCAGCTCACCACCTAATAATGAAAAACTGTTTTTT. Together with reference TRBV18 and TRBJ1-4, the CDR3 gives the full variable domain: NAGVMQNPRHLVRRRGQEARLRCSPMKGHSHVYWYRQLPEEGLKFMVYLQKENIIDESGMPKERFSAEFPKEGPSILRIQQVVRGDSAAYFCASSPPNNEKLFFGSGTQLSVL.

CDR3 protein: CSVENVQGLGQGTYGYTF. For the CDR3, the DNA is TGCAGCGTTGAAAATGTACAAGGTTTGGGGCAGGGCACGTATGGCTACACCTTC. The rearrangement links TRBV29-1 to TRBJ1-2; D possibly corresponds to TRBD1 (5 bases). The V end was cut by 2 bases, the J end by 5 bases, with 27 bases between. The CDR3 has 18 residues. Germline CDR1 SQVTM, CDR2 ANQGSEA. The entire variable domain, with the rest obtained from reference TRBV29-1 and TRBJ1-2, is as follows: SAVISQKPSRDICQRGTSLTIQCQVDSQVTMMFWYRQQPGQSLTLIATANQGSEATYESGFVIDKFPISRPNLTFSTLTVSNMSPEDSSIYLCSVENVQGLGQGTYGYTFGSGTRLTVV.

This chain connects TRBV4-3 to TRBJ2-7; tentative D call: TRBD1 (6 bases). V was clipped by 0 bases and J by 4 bases, with 13 bases between them. Germline values: CDR1 LGHNA, CDR2 YSLEER. CDR3 length equals 15 residues. As DNA, the CDR3 is TGCGCCAGCAGCCAAGATCGAGGGGGACGGTACGAGCAGTACTTC. Encoded protein: CASSQDRGGRYEQYF.

The chain combines TRBV7-9 with TRBJ1-1; maybe TRBD1 (5 bases). Germline V gene sequence: CDR1 SEHNR, CDR2 FQNEAQ (reference sequence). V lost 6 bases to trimming and J lost 11 bases, with 16 bases between them. The CDR3 covers 12 residues. The CDR3 nucleotides read TGTGCCAGCAGTACAGGTGCCCCCCAGGCTTTCTTT. Amino acid sequence: CASSTGAPQAFF.

V gene TRBV7-9 combines with J gene TRBJ2-7, with D maybe TRBD1 (5 bases). Trimming stripped 6 bases from V and 2 bases from J, with 11 bases between. This CDR3 has 13 amino acids. Germline values: CDR1 SEHNR, CDR2 FQNEAQ (reference sequence). As DNA, the CDR3 is TGTGCCAGCAGTCCGCGACAGCCCTACGAGCAGTACTTC. Amino acids: CASSPRQPYEQYF.

The chain couples TRBV7-9 to TRBJ1-2, with 7 nucleotides matching TRBD1. V dropped 6 bases and J dropped 4; count of bases not matched to a gene: 11. The CDR3 is 15 residues long. CDR1 is SEHNR and CDR2 is FQNEAQ in the germline V gene (reference sequence). In nucleotides, the CDR3 is TGTGCCAGCAGTTCGGCCGGGACAGTGGGCTATGGCTACACCTTC. It encodes CASSSAGTVGYGYTF.